Shown below are 28 T cell receptor beta chains from a single sample sequenced in a study of cytomegalovirus exposure and HLA in healthy donors. The PCR made use of 60 Vbeta and 13 Jbeta primers. The table came from immunoSEQ multiplex PCR; TCRdb's copy has only in-frame clones and leaves some out. The sample carries 100,000 to 150,000 clones, around 75% recorded once. The specimen was PBMCs. These receptors came from a woman aged 45-65 years in good health and CMV-seronegative.

The rearrangement links TRBV30 to TRBJ2-1, with 8 nucleotides matching TRBD1. Per germline, CDR1 GTSNPN and CDR2 SVGIG (reference sequence). The CDR3 sequence is 12 residues long. V lost 5 bases, J lost 8 bases, and 5 bases stayed unmatched. CDR3 sequence reads: CAWGTGWDEQFF. The CDR3 nucleotides read TGTGCCTGGGGGACAGGCTGGGATGAGCAGTTCTTC.

In this sample, this clone turned up once. This chain links TRBV6-6 with TRBJ1-4; D call uncertain. This CDR3 has 12 amino acids. The V end was cut by 7 bases, the J end by 0 bases, with 3 bases between. Germline V CDR1 and CDR2: MNHNY, SVGAGI (reference sequence). The CDR3, as DNA: TGTGCCAGCACAGCAACTAATGAAAAACTGTTTTTT. Its protein product is CASTATNEKLFF.

The chain employs TRBV19 and TRBJ1-4, with TRBD1 as a possible D gene (6 bases). The CDR3 runs to 15 residues. Trimming left V 7 bases short and J 13 bases short, with 25 bases between. The germline V gene has CDR1 LNHDA and CDR2 SQIVND (reference sequence). In DNA form, the CDR3 reads TGTGCCAGTACAAGCGGACAGTCCCGACTTCTTCGACTGTTTTTT. Protein sequence: CASTSGQSRLLRLFF.

This clone was found once. The chain recombines TRBV7-8 with TRBJ2-1, with D perhaps matching TRBD2 (5 bases). Germline-derived CDR1 and CDR2 are SGHVS and FQNEAQ. The CDR3 length is 16 residues. V was cut by 4 bases and J by 2 bases, with 15 bases left in between. Written as DNA, the CDR3 is TGTGCCAGCAGCTCCGGGATGAGCGCAGCCTACAATGAGCAGTTCTTC. As protein: CASSSGMSAAYNEQFF.

J is TRBJ2-5 and V is TRBV16; the D is unclear. The CDR3 spans 14 residues. V was cut by 0 bases and J by 1 base, with 6 bases left in between. Per germline, CDR1 KGHSY and CDR2 FQNENV. The CDR3, as DNA: TGTGCCAGCAGCCAATCGGCATTCCAAGAGACCCAGTACTTC. Translation: CASSQSAFQETQYF.

The rearrangement uses TRBV7-9 and TRBJ2-7; perhaps TRBD2 as D (6 bases). The CDR3 extends over 15 amino acids. V was cut by 1 base and J by 6 bases, with 16 bases left in between. The germline CDR1 and CDR2 sequences are SEHNR and FQNEAQ (reference sequence). The DNA of the CDR3 is TGTGCCAGCAGCTTAGAAGGAGGGACTCCCGCCGAGCAGTACTTC. This gives the protein CASSLEGGTPAEQYF.

V and J are TRBV29-1 and TRBJ2-1, with 7 bases matching TRBD2. This CDR3 has 14 amino acids. The V gene end was trimmed by 4 bases and the J gene end by 5 bases; junction bases not matched to a gene: 8. Per germline, CDR1 SQVTM and CDR2 ANQGSEA. The CDR3 is CSVGPGGENNEQFF. The CDR3 DNA is TGCAGCGTTGGGCCTGGGGGGGAAAACAATGAGCAGTTCTTC.

The chain has TRBV27 and TRBJ2-1, with 8 nucleotides matching TRBD2. CDR1 and CDR2 (germline): MNHEY, SMNVEV (reference sequence). The V segment lost 4 bases and the J segment 10 bases; nucleotides outside the gene matches: 15. This CDR3 comprises 16 residues. The CDR3 protein is CASSSGYAGGTDEQFF. CDR3 nucleotides: TGTGCCAGCAGTTCGGGGTATGCGGGGGGTACGGACGAGCAGTTCTTC.

This clone was detected only a few times. In the same sample, other DNA sequences code for this CDR3. The chain has TRBV12-2 and TRBJ1-5. TRBV12-2 is deemed a pseudogene. This CDR3 is 20 amino acids long. CDR3 in amino acids: CASRLVPGRTPKYSNQPQHF. CDR3 sequence (DNA): TGTGCAAGTCGCTTAGTTCCTGGGAGGACACCGAAATATAGCAATCAGCCCCAGCATTTT.

CDR3 nucleotides: TGTGCCTGGAGTGCCGGGGGGTACCAAGAGACCCAGTACTTC. This gives the protein CAWSAGGYQETQYF. The chain links TRBV30 to TRBJ2-5; TRBD2 aligns across 7 bases. With 1 base clipped from V and 0 bases from J, the junction kept 2 bases outside the gene matches. The CDR3 loop spans 14 amino acids. Looked up from germline, CDR1 is GTSNPN and CDR2 is SVGIG (reference sequence).

This clone was detected only once. The chain carries TRBV5-1 and TRBJ2-1, with 8 bases aligning to TRBD2. Germline CDR1 SGHRS, CDR2 YFSETQ. The CDR3 is 16 residues long. Trimming at V came to 3 bases and at J to 8 bases, leaving 13 bases not matched to a gene. The DNA for the CDR3 is TGCGCCAGCAGCTCGGGGGGGGGCAAAGGCCTGGATGAGCAGTTCTTC. Protein: CASSSGGGKGLDEQFF.

The chain couples TRBV7-6 to TRBJ2-1, with 9 bases identical to TRBD2. V shed 6 bases and J 9 bases; nucleotides not matched to a gene: 9. The CDR3 sequence is 14 residues long. Per the germline V gene, CDR1 is SGHVS and CDR2 is FNYEAQ. The CDR3 sequence: CASSLAGPGGEQFF. CDR3 coding DNA: TGTGCCAGCAGTCTAGCGGGACCCGGCGGTGAGCAGTTCTTC.

This chain uses TRBV28 with TRBJ1-1; D remains ambiguous. V was shortened by 6 bases and J by 3 bases, with 11 bases between the two germline ends. This CDR3 contains 13 residues. Germline assignment: CDR1 MDHEN and CDR2 SYDVKM. CDR3 in amino acids: CASRLPVDTEAFF. The CDR3 nucleotides are TGTGCCAGCAGGCTCCCGGTGGACACTGAAGCTTTCTTT.

The chain has TRBV7-9 and TRBJ2-7; TRBD1 matches at 8 bases. The CDR3 runs 15 residues. CDR1 and CDR2 (germline): SEHNR, FQNEAQ (reference sequence). The trim removed 6 bases at V and 2 bases at J, leaving 9 bases unmatched. CDR3 DNA sequence: TGTGCCAGCAGGTTTACCGGGACAGGCCCCTACGAGCAGTACTTC. Amino acids: CASRFTGTGPYEQYF. Full variable domain (remainder filled in from reference TRBV7-9 and TRBJ2-7): DTGVSQNPRHKITKRGQNVTFRCDPISEHNRLYWYRQTLGQGPEFLTYFQNEAQLEKSRLLSDRFSAERPKGSFSTLEIQRTEQGDSAMYLCASRFTGTGPYEQYFGPGTRLTVT.

The V gene is TRBV18, the J gene TRBJ1-4; D remains unclear. Germline CDR1 is KGHSH and CDR2 is LQKENI. V lost 2 bases to trimming and J lost 6 bases, with 4 bases between them. The CDR3 spans 12 residues. The CDR3: CASSPSDEKLFF. The CDR3 bases are TGTGCCAGCTCACCATCGGATGAAAAACTGTTTTTT.

The chain employs TRBV28 and TRBJ2-2; D ambiguous. Deletions cut 3 bases from V and 4 bases from J, with 3 bases between. The germline gives CDR1 MDHEN, CDR2 SYDVKM. The CDR3 is made up of 12 amino acids. This chain's CDR3 is CASSFFTGELFF. In DNA form, the CDR3 reads TGTGCCAGCAGTTTCTTCACCGGGGAGCTGTTTTTT.

This rearrangement joins TRBV5-4 to TRBJ2-2; TRBD2 agrees at 10 bases. The CDR3 covers 16 residues. With 4 bases clipped from V and 8 bases from J, the junction kept 11 bases outside the gene matches. Per germline, CDR1 SGHNT and CDR2 YYREEE (reference sequence). CDR3 sequence (DNA): TGTGCCAGCAGCAATCCGGGACTAGCGATTCCAGGGGAGCTGTTTTTT. This encodes CASSNPGLAIPGELFF.

The chain couples TRBV28 to TRBJ1-5, with TRBD1 matching 9 bases. Germline CDR1 reads MDHEN; CDR2 reads SYDVKM. The CDR3 loop spans 16 amino acids. J gave up 7 bases and V 6 bases, and 13 bases lay outside the gene matches. The CDR3 loop is CASRLFGTGWGQPQHF. The DNA for the CDR3 is TGTGCCAGCAGGCTATTCGGGACAGGGTGGGGACAGCCCCAGCATTTT.

CDR3 loop: CASGQGFTETQYF. The CDR3 region has the DNA TGTGCCAGCGGTCAGGGGTTCACGGAGACCCAGTACTTC. The rearrangement joins TRBV28 to TRBJ2-5, with D possibly TRBD1 on 6 matching bases. Per the germline V gene, CDR1 is MDHEN and CDR2 is SYDVKM. This CDR3 region has 13 residues. Trimming pared 8 bases from V and 5 bases from J, leaving 15 bases between.

This chain uses TRBV7-2 with TRBJ2-7, with D possibly being TRBD1 (6 bases). The CDR3 sequence is 12 residues long. With 5 bases removed from V and 7 bases from J, the gap between germline ends came to 12 bases. The V gene's germline CDR1 is SGHTA and CDR2 FQGNSA. The CDR3 sequence is CASSPGTREQYF. In DNA, the CDR3 is TGTGCCAGCAGCCCCGGGACAAGGGAGCAGTACTTC. The variable domain in full, completed from reference TRBV7-2 and TRBJ2-7, reads GAGVSQSPSNKVTEKGKDVELRCDPISGHTALYWYRQSLGQGLEFLIYFQGNSAPDKSGLPSDRFSAERTGGSVSTLTIQRTQQEDSAVYLCASSPGTREQYFGPGTRLTVT.

The chain carries TRBV28 and TRBJ1-1, with 8 nucleotides matching TRBD1. The germline gives CDR1 MDHEN, CDR2 SYDVKM. V lost 5 bases to trimming and J lost 4 bases; unmatched junction nucleotides: 9. The CDR3 contains 15 residues. CDR3 protein: CASSPPQGASTEAFF. DNA for the CDR3: TGTGCCAGCAGTCCCCCCCAGGGGGCGAGCACTGAAGCTTTCTTT.

V and J are TRBV19 and TRBJ2-7; 9 nucleotides line up with TRBD1. Germline V gives CDR1 LNHDA, CDR2 SQIVND (reference sequence). The CDR3 is 14 amino acids. J lost 2 bases, V lost 4 bases, and 3 bases had no gene match. CDR3 amino acids: CASSNDRGTYEQYF. CDR3 nucleotide sequence: TGTGCCAGTAGTAATGACAGGGGGACCTACGAGCAGTACTTC.

V gene TRBV10-3 combines with J gene TRBJ2-5; D remains ambiguous. The DNA end lines up better with TRBJ2-7; the J call may be wrong. CDR1 is ENHRY and CDR2 is SYGVKD in the germline V gene. The CDR3 sequence is 11 residues long. The CDR3 coding sequence is TGTGCCATCAGTGACCCCTACGAGCAGTACTTC. Protein sequence: CAISDPYEQYF.

This clone has just a few counts. The V gene is TRBV19, the J gene TRBJ2-5, with a possible D match to TRBD1 (6 bases). The CDR3 contains 14 residues. Germline-derived CDR1 and CDR2 are LNHDA and SQIVND (reference sequence). Trimming cost V 2 bases and J 4 bases, with 11 bases left between them. This CDR3 reads CASSITGWGETQYF. Here the CDR3 DNA reads TGTGCCAGTAGTATAACAGGGTGGGGAGAGACCCAGTACTTC. Filled out from reference TRBV19 and TRBJ2-5, the complete variable domain reads DGGITQSPKYLFRKEGQNVTLSCEQNLNHDAMYWYRQDPGQGLRLIYYSQIVNDFQKGDIAEGYSVSREKKESFPLTVTSAQKNPTAFYLCASSITGWGETQYFGPGTRLLVL.

The genes are TRBV14 and TRBJ1-6, with D unresolved. CDR1 and CDR2 (germline): SGHDN, FVKESK. V lost 7 bases to trimming and J lost 3 bases, with 10 bases between them. The CDR3 is made up of 14 amino acids. The CDR3 protein is CASKDGSYNSPLHF. The CDR3 DNA follows: TGTGCCAGCAAGGACGGGAGCTATAATTCACCCCTCCACTTT.

This clone was detected only a few times. The V and J genes are TRBV7-2 and TRBJ1-3; 9 nucleotides agree with TRBD1. With 7 bases clipped from V and 4 bases from J, the junction kept 5 bases outside the gene matches. This CDR3 has 14 residues. CDR1 is SGHTA, CDR2 FQGNSA, per germline. The CDR3: CASNSGQGGNTIYF. The CDR3 nucleotides read TGTGCCAGCAACTCTGGACAGGGGGGAAACACCATATATTTT.

The genes are TRBV10-3 and TRBJ2-1; D unclear. The CDR3 consists of 14 residues. Trimming took off 0 bases at V and 4 bases at J, with 7 bases between the two ends. Germline assignment: CDR1 ENHRY and CDR2 SYGVKD. The CDR3 spells CAISESNLYNEQFF. CDR3 DNA: TGTGCCATCAGTGAGTCAAATTTATACAATGAGCAGTTCTTC.

In DNA form, the CDR3 reads TGCAGCGTTGAAACGGTAGCGAACACCGGGGAGCTGTTTTTT. Its protein is CSVETVANTGELFF. This chain connects TRBV29-1 to TRBJ2-2; D remains unclear. The CDR3 is made up of 14 amino acids. Trimming shortened V by 2 bases and J by 0 bases, and 7 bases separated the two germline ends. Germline V gene data show CDR1 as SQVTM and CDR2 as ANQGSEA.